The 14 T cell receptor beta chains below were found in one sample sequenced in a study of T cells after yellow fever vaccination. TCRdb redid the calling of the 5' RACE reads with MiXCR, one entry per CDR3 protein. The sample includes hundreds of thousands of distinct CDR3 sequences, just over 20% seen only once; the top ten take 16%. The sequencing used PBMCs, collected 21 days after the first yellow fever vaccination. These receptors were taken from a man aged 18 to 29 who received the YFV17D yellow fever vaccine.

This clonotype has more than one count but fewer than ten. V gene TRBV4-3 combines with J gene TRBJ2-2; TRBD2 matches 12 bases. Per the germline V gene, CDR1 is LGHNA and CDR2 is YSLEER. J lost 0 bases, V lost 1 base, and 3 bases had no gene match. The CDR3 runs to 18 residues. This CDR3 reads CASSQGLAGASNTGELFF. CDR3 DNA: TGCGCCAGCAGCCAAGGACTAGCGGGGGCCTCGAACACCGGGGAGCTGTTTTTT.

This clonotype has just a few counts. The chain couples TRBV6-5 to TRBJ2-1; 10 bases are a match to TRBD2. The CDR3 consists of 15 residues. Losses at the gene ends were 2 bases for V and 5 bases for J; bases not matched to a gene: 3. Germline CDR1 is MNHEY and CDR2 is SVGAGI. Here the CDR3 DNA reads TGTGCCAGCAGTTACAAAGCGGGGGGGAACAATGAGCAGTTCTTC. Its protein is CASSYKAGGNNEQFF.

This clonotype has only a few counts. This chain joins TRBV10-3 and TRBJ1-6, with D possibly matching TRBD1 (6 bases). In germline, CDR1 is ENHRY, CDR2 SYGVKD. Deletions cut 4 bases from V and 0 bases from J, with 19 bases between. The CDR3 has 19 amino acids. The CDR3 region is CAISATGPLSSSYNSPLHF. The CDR3 DNA is TGTGCCATCAGTGCAACAGGGCCACTATCCAGCTCCTATAATTCACCCCTCCACTTT.

This chain links TRBV28 with TRBJ1-1, with a tentative D call TRBD1 (5 bases). The germline gives CDR1 MDHEN, CDR2 SYDVKM. Trimming shortened V by 3 bases and J by 5 bases, and 16 bases separated the two germline ends. The CDR3 contains 15 residues. CDR3 nucleotide sequence: TGTGCCAGCAGTTTGACTCCAGGGTTTTTAACTGAAGCTTTCTTT. Its protein product is CASSLTPGFLTEAFF.

The chain carries TRBV7-7 and TRBJ2-7, with 7 nucleotides matching TRBD1. This CDR3 contains 17 residues. Germline CDR1 is SSHAT and CDR2 is FNYEAQ (reference sequence). The CDR3 is CASSPRDRRSPPYEQYV. The CDR3 bases are TGTGCTAGCAGCCCCCGGGACAGACGTTCCCCTCCCTACGAGCAGTACGTC.

This clonotype occurred a few times. This chain links TRBV20-1 with TRBJ1-2, with a tentative D call TRBD1 (5 bases). V was shortened by 3 bases and J by 5 bases, with 19 bases between the two germline ends. There are 15 residues in the CDR3. CDR1 DFQATT and CDR2 SNEGSKA come from the germline V gene (reference sequence). Here the CDR3 reads CSARRRGGMFYGYTF. The DNA of the CDR3 is TGCAGTGCTAGGAGGCGGGGGGGAATGTTTTATGGCTACACCTTC.

This clonotype has more than one count but fewer than ten. The CDR3 here is CASSRGLGSEQYF. CDR3 bases: TGTGCCAGCAGCAGGGGGCTGGGTTCGGAGCAGTACTTC. The V and J genes are TRBV5-6 and TRBJ2-7; TRBD1 agrees at 7 bases. Germline values: CDR1 SGHDT, CDR2 YYEEEE. Trimming at V came to 4 bases and at J to 7 bases, leaving 8 bases not matched to a gene. This CDR3 comprises 13 residues.

This chain uses TRBV12-3 or TRBV12-4 with TRBJ1-4, with D perhaps TRBD1 (6 bases). The CDR3 is 15 amino acids. V gave up 5 bases and J gave up 3 bases, with 13 bases separating them. The CDR3 DNA sequence: TGTGCCAGCAGTATTCACAGGGCGCCTAATGAAAAACTGTTTTTT. It translates to CASSIHRAPNEKLFF.

V is TRBV7-2 and J is TRBJ2-5, with D possibly being TRBD1 (6 bases). The CDR3 extends over 14 amino acids. The V gene's germline CDR1 is SGHTA and CDR2 FQGNSA. Between the trimmed V and J ends, which lost 1 base and 6 bases, there was a span of 12 bases. CDR3 in amino acids: CASSLGTGIKTQYF. As DNA, the CDR3 is TGTGCCAGCAGCTTAGGTACAGGGATAAAGACCCAGTACTTC.

This clonotype came up a few times. The rearrangement links TRBV11-2 to TRBJ2-3; 9 nucleotides line up with TRBD2. Losses at the gene ends were 1 base for V and 4 bases for J; bases not matched to a gene: 9. The CDR3 covers 17 residues. Germline V lookup: CDR1 SGHAT, CDR2 FQNNGV. The CDR3 sequence: CASSLVTSGRGADTQYF. The DNA of the CDR3 is TGTGCCAGCAGCTTAGTAACTAGCGGGCGAGGTGCAGATACGCAGTATTTT.

This chain links TRBV29-1 with TRBJ2-1; tentative D call: TRBD2 (5 bases). CDR3 length equals 10 residues. Between the trimmed V and J ends, which lost 4 bases and 10 bases, there was a span of 8 bases. Germline CDR1 SQVTM, CDR2 ANQGSEA. Here the CDR3 DNA reads TGCAGCGTTGCTGGGGAGGAGCAGTTCTTC. Translated: CSVAGEEQFF.

Only a few counts were recorded for this clonotype. The chain combines TRBV5-6 with TRBJ2-7; 9 bases fit TRBD2. J gave up 4 bases and V 2 bases, and 4 bases lay outside the gene matches. There are 14 residues in the CDR3. The germline V gene encodes CDR1 SGHDT and CDR2 YYEEEE. CDR3 sequence (DNA): TGTGCCAGCAGCTTAGGCGGGGGGGTGTACGAGCAGTACTTC. Translating gives CASSLGGGVYEQYF.

This clonotype was counted between two and nine times. V is TRBV19 and J is TRBJ1-1; D not resolved. V shed 3 bases and J shed 1 base, with 6 bases lying between them. The CDR3 is 13 amino acids. Germline V lookup: CDR1 LNHDA, CDR2 SQIVND (reference sequence). CDR3 sequence reads: CASSMVRNTEAFF. The CDR3 nucleotides are TGTGCCAGTAGTATGGTCCGGAACACTGAAGCTTTCTTT.

The genes are TRBV4-3 and TRBJ2-7; no firm D call. Germline lookup yields CDR1 LGHNA and CDR2 YSLEER. V gave up 0 bases and J gave up 4 bases, with 13 bases separating them. The CDR3 runs 15 residues. As DNA, the CDR3 is TGCGCCAGCAGCCAAGATCCGTCACCCAGTTACGAGCAGTACTTC. It codes for CASSQDPSPSYEQYF.